Each of the 6 T cell receptor beta chains below was sequenced from the same sample in a study of cytomegalovirus exposure and HLA in healthy donors. 60 Vbeta and 13 Jbeta primers were used in PCR. Here immunoSEQ multiplex PCR was the method, and the copy in TCRdb shows in-frame clones only, minus some. The repertoire consists of approximately 120,000 clones, with around 73% occurring once and the leading ten covering under 5.5%. Sequencing used PBMCs. These receptors came from a man between 60 and 75 years old in good health and CMV-seropositive.

The table lists this clone with a few counts. The junction departs from germline at one end; a sequencing error may be responsible. The chain is built from TRBV7-9 and TRBJ2-3; D unresolved. Per the germline V gene, CDR1 is SEHNR and CDR2 is FQNEAQ (reference sequence). The CDR3 totals 12 residues. The CDR3 DNA sequence: TGTTCCAGCAGCTTAGATCGGAACCAGGAGTATTTT. Translation: CSSSLDRNQEYF.

The chain uses TRBV28 and TRBJ2-7, with TRBD2 as a possible D gene (6 bases). Germline V gives CDR1 MDHEN, CDR2 SYDVKM. The CDR3 length is 14 residues. V lost 6 bases and J 3 bases, leaving 15 bases between the germline ends. As DNA, the CDR3 is TGTGCCAGCAGGGGCGGTGGAGGGGTCTACGAGCAGTACTTC. Translating gives CASRGGGGVYEQYF.

The chain joins TRBV5-1 to TRBJ2-4; D possibly corresponds to TRBD1 (5 bases). V lost 0 bases, J lost 6 bases, and 10 bases lay in between. CDR3 size: 14 residues. The germline V gene encodes CDR1 SGHRS and CDR2 YFSETQ. The CDR3, as DNA: TGCGCCAGCAGCTTGGCAGGGTCCCGAAACATTCAGTACTTC. It translates to CASSLAGSRNIQYF.

This chain uses TRBV11-1 with TRBJ2-3; 7 nucleotides agree with TRBD1. The V gene end was trimmed by 2 bases and the J gene end by 4 bases; junction bases not matched to a gene: 6. Germline V gives CDR1 SGHAT, CDR2 FQDESV (reference sequence). This CDR3 is 15 amino acids long. The CDR3 region is CASSLYRDSSDTQYF. The CDR3, as DNA: TGTGCCAGCAGCTTATATAGGGACAGTTCAGATACGCAGTATTTT. The variable domain in full, with the rest retrieved from reference TRBV11-1 and TRBJ2-3, is EAEVAQSPRYKITEKSQAVAFWCDPISGHATLYWYRQILGQGPELLVQFQDESVVDDSQLPKDRFSAERLKGVDSTLKIQPAELGDSAMYLCASSLYRDSSDTQYFGPGTRLTVL.

This clone turned up a few times. This sequence joins TRBV19 and TRBJ1-1, with 8 positions matching TRBD1. Germline V lookup: CDR1 LNHDA, CDR2 SQIVND (reference sequence). Trimming cost V 4 bases and J 1 base; bases outside gene matches: 8. The CDR3 loop spans 16 amino acids. CDR3 loop: CASSTWTGPKNTEAFF. The DNA for the CDR3 is TGTGCCAGTAGTACTTGGACAGGGCCTAAGAACACTGAAGCTTTCTTT.

The V call is TRBV7-3, the J call TRBJ2-3; tentatively, D is TRBD1 (5 bases). The CDR3 contains 14 residues. Germline lookup yields CDR1 SGHTA and CDR2 FQGTGA. Trimming shortened V by 2 bases and J by 2 bases, and 8 bases separated the two germline ends. The CDR3 DNA sequence: TGTGCCAGCAGCTTAGGGGCAGTCACAGATACGCAGTATTTT. It translates to CASSLGAVTDTQYF.